The 9 T cell receptor beta chains given below trace back to one sample, sequenced in a study of neurological immune-mediated disorders. One entry per CDR3 protein, called by TCRdb with MiXCR from the 5' RACE reads. The profile shows more than 15,000 distinct CDR3 sequences, around 11% of them singletons. The sequenced sample consisted of CD8+ T cells from blood. These receptors were obtained from a woman between 50 and 59 years old in good health.

Many counts were recorded for this clonotype. The chain is built from TRBV6-2 or TRBV6-3 and TRBJ1-1; no clear D gene. This CDR3 comprises 12 residues. V lost 7 bases to trimming and J lost 2 bases, with 8 bases between them. CDR1 is MNHEY and CDR2 is SVGEGT in the germline V gene. For the CDR3, the DNA is TGTGCCAGCACTTGGGGAAACACTGAAGCTTTCTTT. Translation gives CASTWGNTEAFF.

This clonotype has at least ten counts. The chain has TRBV5-1 and TRBJ1-2, with 11 bases matching TRBD1. Germline CDR1 and CDR2: SGHRS and YFSETQ. With 4 bases clipped from V and 0 bases from J, the junction kept 5 bases outside the gene matches. CDR3 length: 16 residues. The CDR3 DNA follows: TGCGCCAGCAGCCCCGGGACAGGGGGACCTAACTATGGCTACACCTTC. Amino acids: CASSPGTGGPNYGYTF.

This clonotype qualifies as medium-sized (0.01 to 0.1%). The chain uses TRBV20-1 and TRBJ1-3, with 9 positions matching TRBD1. This CDR3 comprises 13 residues. Trimming removed 6 bases from V and 2 bases from J; junction bases left unmatched: 2. From germline, CDR1 is DFQATT and CDR2 SNEGSKA (reference sequence). The CDR3 DNA reads TGCAGTGCCCGGACAGGGGCTGGAAACACCATATATTTT. Amino acids: CSARTGAGNTIYF.

This clonotype has ten or more counts. The CDR3 DNA is TGTGCCAGCAGAGCTACAGGGTACAATGATCAGCCCCAGCATTTT. It is translated as CASRATGYNDQPQHF. The gene calls are TRBV27 and TRBJ1-5, with a weak D call TRBD1 (6 bases). The CDR3 has 15 residues. The V and J ends lost 6 bases and 5 bases respectively, with 17 bases between them. The germline CDR1 and CDR2 sequences are MNHEY and SMNVEV (reference sequence).

This clonotype was recorded at least ten times. The chain carries TRBV12-3 or TRBV12-4 and TRBJ1-2; TRBD1 matches 9 bases. Unmatched junction bases numbered 13, after V lost 4 bases and J lost 4 bases. This CDR3 has 17 residues. The CDR3 DNA is TGTGCCAGCAGTTCAGACCGGGACGGGACAGGGTCCTATGGCTACACCTTC. This codes for CASSSDRDGTGSYGYTF.

This clonotype was observed many times. J is TRBJ2-5 and V is TRBV9; D may match TRBD1 or TRBD2 (6 bases each). CDR3 size: 15 residues. V lost 0 bases to trimming and J lost 1 base, with 10 bases between them. Per the germline V gene, CDR1 is SGDLS and CDR2 is YYNGEE. This CDR3 is CASSVATGAQETQYF. DNA of the CDR3: TGTGCCAGCAGCGTAGCTACGGGGGCCCAAGAGACCCAGTACTTC.

This clonotype was seen many times. The chain employs TRBV5-1 and TRBJ1-2, with 9 bases identical to TRBD1. In germline, CDR1 is SGHRS, CDR2 YFSETQ. With 3 bases clipped from V and 7 bases from J, the junction kept 10 bases outside the gene matches. This CDR3 contains 15 residues. The CDR3 sequence is CASSSTGQGRSGYTF. The CDR3 nucleotides are TGCGCCAGCAGCTCGACGGGACAGGGTAGGAGTGGCTACACCTTC. Full variable domain (outside the CDR3, taken from reference TRBV5-1 and TRBJ1-2): KAGVTQTPRYLIKTRGQQVTLSCSPISGHRSVSWYQQTPGQGLQFLFEYFSETQRNKGNFPGRFSGRQFSNSRSEMNVSTLELGDSALYLCASSSTGQGRSGYTFGSGTRLTVV.

The chain links TRBV5-1 to TRBJ2-2; D gene ambiguous. CDR3 length: 14 residues. Between the trimmed V and J ends, which lost 5 bases and 0 bases, there was a span of 8 bases. Germline CDR1 and CDR2: SGHRS and YFSETQ. CDR3: CASRVSANTGELFF. In DNA, the CDR3 is TGCGCCAGCAGGGTCAGCGCGAACACCGGGGAGCTGTTTTTT.

This clonotype has ten or more counts. V gene TRBV27 combines with J gene TRBJ2-7; D is possibly TRBD1 (5 bases). Looked up from germline, CDR1 is MNHEY and CDR2 is SMNVEV (reference sequence). Trimming left V 3 bases short and J 2 bases short, with 14 bases between. The CDR3 has 15 residues. The CDR3 is CASSFSRQPTYEQYF. CDR3 DNA: TGTGCCAGCAGTTTTTCGAGACAGCCGACCTACGAGCAGTACTTC.